This T cell receptor beta chain was profiled in a study of CD8+ T cells in alopecia areata. CDR3 length equals 13 residues. The germline gives CDR1 MNHEY, CDR2 SMNVEV (reference sequence). Unmatched junction bases numbered 11, after V lost 8 bases and J lost 7 bases. Investigators isolated RNA and reverse transcribed it into cDNA to act as the sequencing template. TCRdb keeps only in-frame clones here, not all; method: immunoSEQ multiplex PCR. Altogether about 200,000 clones are present, more than 55% being singletons, with the ten largest covering 4% to 6%. For this clone: No antigen is known for it.

Study results and limitations: Among patients, TCR sharing was less clear than in mice, a difference possibly due in part to HLA diversity in the patient population. Affected scalp, especially in alopecia totalis/universalis, had a higher clonality than normal scalp did.

Sorted out of PBMCs were CD4+ T cells and CD8+ T cells. The sequence derives from a human donor in good health. The V and J genes are TRBV27 and TRBJ2-7, with 7 bases that match TRBD1. Sequenced: CD8+ T cells sorted from blood. CDR3: CASRQGFVQEQYF. The CDR3 coding sequence is TGTGCCAGCCGACAGGGTTTTGTTCAGGAGCAGTACTTC.